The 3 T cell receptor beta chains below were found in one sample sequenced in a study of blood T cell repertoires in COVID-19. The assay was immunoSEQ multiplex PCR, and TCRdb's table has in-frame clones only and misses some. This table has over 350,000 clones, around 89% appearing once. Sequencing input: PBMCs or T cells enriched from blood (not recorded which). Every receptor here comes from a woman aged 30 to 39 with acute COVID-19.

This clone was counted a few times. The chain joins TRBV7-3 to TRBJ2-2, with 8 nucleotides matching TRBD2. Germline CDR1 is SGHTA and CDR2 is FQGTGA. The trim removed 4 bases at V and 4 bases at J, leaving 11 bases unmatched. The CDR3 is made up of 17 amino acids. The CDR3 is CASSSTRGGMSTGELFF. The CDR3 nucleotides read TGTGCCAGCAGCTCGACTCGGGGGGGAATGTCCACCGGGGAGCTGTTTTTT.

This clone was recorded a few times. The CDR3 sequence: CASSFRQENYEQYF. The CDR3 DNA sequence: TGCGCCAGCAGTTTCAGACAGGAGAACTACGAGCAGTACTTC. The chain has TRBV23-1 and TRBJ2-7, with D perhaps matching TRBD1 (6 bases). TRBV23-1 is sorted into the ORF group, with uncertain function. This CDR3 contains 14 residues. V lost 5 bases and J 3 bases, leaving 14 bases between the germline ends.

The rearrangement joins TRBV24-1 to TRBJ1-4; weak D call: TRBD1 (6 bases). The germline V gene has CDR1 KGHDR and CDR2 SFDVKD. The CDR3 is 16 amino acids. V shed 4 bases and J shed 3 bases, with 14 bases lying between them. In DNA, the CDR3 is TGTGCCACCAGTGACCCACAGGGTACCCCTAATGAAAAACTGTTTTTT. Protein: CATSDPQGTPNEKLFF.